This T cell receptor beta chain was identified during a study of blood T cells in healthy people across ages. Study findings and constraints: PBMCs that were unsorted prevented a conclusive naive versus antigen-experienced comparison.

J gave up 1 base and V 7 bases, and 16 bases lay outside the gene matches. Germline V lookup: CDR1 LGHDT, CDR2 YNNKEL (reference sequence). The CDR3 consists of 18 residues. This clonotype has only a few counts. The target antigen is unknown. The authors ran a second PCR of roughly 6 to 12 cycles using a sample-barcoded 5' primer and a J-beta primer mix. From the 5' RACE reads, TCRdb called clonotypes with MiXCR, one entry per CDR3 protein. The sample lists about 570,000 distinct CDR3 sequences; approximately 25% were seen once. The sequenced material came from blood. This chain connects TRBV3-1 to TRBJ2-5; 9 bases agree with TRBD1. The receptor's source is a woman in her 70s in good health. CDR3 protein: CASTRLPHGTGSQETQYF. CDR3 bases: TGTGCCAGCACACGACTCCCCCACGGGACAGGGAGCCAAGAGACCCAGTACTTC.